This entry lists 10 T cell receptor beta chains sequenced from one sample in a study of blood T cells in healthy people across ages. Combining a sample-barcoded 5' primer with a J-beta primer mix, a second PCR ran for about 7 to 12 cycles. TCRdb recomputed calls from the 5' RACE reads with MiXCR, one row per CDR3 protein. The table has approximately 1,000,000 distinct CDR3 sequences, 35% to 45% seen once. Material for sequencing was blood. These receptor sequences come from a man aged 18 to 35 in good health.

The chain links TRBV9 to TRBJ2-2, with a weak D call TRBD2 (6 bases). The V end was cut by 6 bases, the J end by 1 base, with 13 bases between. The CDR3 is made up of 15 amino acids. Germline values: CDR1 SGDLS, CDR2 YYNGEE. CDR3 bases: TGTGCCAGCACCAATATGGGGGGGAACACCGGGGAGCTGTTTTTT. Translated, it gives CASTNMGGNTGELFF.

This clonotype came up a few times. V and J are TRBV25-1 and TRBJ1-6; 8 bases fit TRBD1. This CDR3 comprises 15 residues. CDR1 is MGHDK, CDR2 SYGVNS, per germline. V lost 6 bases, J lost 4 bases, and 5 bases stayed unmatched. The CDR3 region is CASRGDRGYNSPLHF. The CDR3 DNA follows: TGTGCCAGCAGGGGAGACAGGGGATATAATTCACCCCTCCACTTT.

J is TRBJ1-1 and V is TRBV6-5; 7 bases line up with TRBD1. The germline CDR1 and CDR2 sequences are MNHEY and SVGAGI. This CDR3 is 16 amino acids long. Trimming took 7 bases from V and 1 from J; bases not matched to a gene: 12. For the CDR3, the DNA is TGTGCCAGCAAGTCGACAGGGCCCTCCGAGAACACTGAAGCTTTCTTT. Its translation is CASKSTGPSENTEAFF.

A note on this clonotype: It may be a read error: a sequence one base away is much more abundant. CDR3 in DNA: TGCGCCAGCAGCCAAGATATGGGAAATGAGCAGTACTTC. This translates into CASSQDMGNEQYF. This chain joins TRBV4-1 and TRBJ2-7; D ambiguous. The V gene's germline CDR1 is MGHRA and CDR2 YSYEKL. The V end was cut by 0 bases, the J end by 7 bases, with 10 bases between. The CDR3 runs 13 residues.

This clonotype showed up many times. V is TRBV4-3 and J is TRBJ2-7; a weak D match, TRBD1 (5 bases). The germline gives CDR1 LGHNA, CDR2 YSLEER. The V end lost 1 base, the J end lost 3 bases, and 13 bases lay between the germline ends. The CDR3 is 15 residues long. DNA of the CDR3: TGCGCCAGCAGCCAAGGCCAGGGTCTGTTCTACGAGCAGTACTTC. It encodes CASSQGQGLFYEQYF.

This clonotype was counted at least ten times. The rearrangement joins TRBV4-3 to TRBJ1-5; D gene uncertain. The V end was cut by 0 bases, the J end by 4 bases, with 10 bases between. This CDR3 comprises 15 residues. Germline CDR1 is LGHNA and CDR2 is YSLEER. Here the CDR3 reads CASSQDYGPNQPQHF. The CDR3 DNA sequence: TGCGCCAGCAGCCAAGATTACGGGCCTAATCAGCCCCAGCATTTT.

The chain carries TRBV5-1 and TRBJ1-1; 7 bases match TRBD1. The V and J ends lost 7 bases and 6 bases, in that order; junction bases with no gene match: 12. There are 14 residues in the CDR3. Germline V lookup: CDR1 SGHRS, CDR2 YFSETQ. CDR3 in DNA: TGCGCCAGCGGCCCGAGGACAGGAACCCCTGAAGCTTTCTTT. It translates to CASGPRTGTPEAFF.

A few counts support this clonotype. This chain links TRBV12-3 or TRBV12-4 with TRBJ2-5; 9 bases align to TRBD2. Trimming took 5 bases from V and 7 from J; bases not matched to a gene: 11. This CDR3 region has 15 residues. The CDR3 DNA reads TGTGCCAGCAGTATAACCTCTAGCGGGGCAGGGACCCAGTACTTC. Translating it yields CASSITSSGAGTQYF.

This clonotype was counted only a few times. This sequence joins TRBV20-1 and TRBJ2-7; 7 bases map to TRBD1. This CDR3 has 13 amino acids. The germline V gene encodes CDR1 DFQATT and CDR2 SNEGSKA (reference sequence). With V trimmed by 6 bases and J by 3 bases, 8 bases remained unmatched. The CDR3, as DNA: TGCAGTGCGTCTGACAGGGAAGTCTACGAGCAGTACTTC. Its protein is CSASDREVYEQYF.

This clonotype has a handful of counts. The chain carries TRBV3-1 and TRBJ2-1; a possible D gene is TRBD2 (6 bases). V was pared by 4 bases and J by 5 bases, with 27 bases between. The CDR3 has 19 residues. Germline loops: CDR1 LGHDT, CDR2 YNNKEL (reference sequence). This CDR3 reads CASSRSAAKTSRRHNEQFF. As DNA, the CDR3 is TGTGCCAGCAGCCGGTCCGCAGCGAAGACTAGTCGGAGACACAATGAGCAGTTCTTC.